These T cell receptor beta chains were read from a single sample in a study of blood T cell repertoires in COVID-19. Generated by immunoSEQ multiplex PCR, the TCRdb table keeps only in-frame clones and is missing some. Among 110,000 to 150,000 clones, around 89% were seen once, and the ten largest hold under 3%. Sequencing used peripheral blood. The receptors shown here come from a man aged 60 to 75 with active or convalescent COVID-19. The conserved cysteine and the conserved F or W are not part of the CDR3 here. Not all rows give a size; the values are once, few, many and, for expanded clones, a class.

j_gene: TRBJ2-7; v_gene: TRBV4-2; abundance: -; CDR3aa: ASSQDPGSGVSYEQY
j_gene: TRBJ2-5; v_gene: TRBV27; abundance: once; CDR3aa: ASSLVGRMETQY
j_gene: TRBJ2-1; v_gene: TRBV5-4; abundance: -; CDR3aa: ASTVAGSYNEQF
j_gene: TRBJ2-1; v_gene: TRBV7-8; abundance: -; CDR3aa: ASSHRGGPTDEQF
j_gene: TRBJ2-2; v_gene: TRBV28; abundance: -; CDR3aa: ASREGGGTGELF
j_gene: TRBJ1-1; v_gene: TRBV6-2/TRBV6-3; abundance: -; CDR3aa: ASSPRTGFEAF
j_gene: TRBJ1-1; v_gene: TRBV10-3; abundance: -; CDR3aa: AISEGRTEAF
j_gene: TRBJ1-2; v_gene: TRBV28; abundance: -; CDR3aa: ASREAGGADGYT
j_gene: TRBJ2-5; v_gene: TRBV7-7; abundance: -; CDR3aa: ASSSGQGAWETQY
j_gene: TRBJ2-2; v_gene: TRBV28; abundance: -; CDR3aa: ASGSSGATGELF
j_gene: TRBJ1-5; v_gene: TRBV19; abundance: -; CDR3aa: ASIDSDRGGNQPQH
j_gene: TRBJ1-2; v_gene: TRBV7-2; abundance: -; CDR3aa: ASSLDWMTMRGYT
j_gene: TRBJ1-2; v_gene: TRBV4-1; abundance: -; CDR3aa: ASSPSDRGANYGYT
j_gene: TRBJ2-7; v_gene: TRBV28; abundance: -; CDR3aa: ASNGGRLAAGEQY
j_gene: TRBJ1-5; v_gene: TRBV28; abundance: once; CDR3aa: ASSLYDDRGGQPQH
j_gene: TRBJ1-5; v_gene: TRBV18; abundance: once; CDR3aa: ASSSGTGDSGQPQH
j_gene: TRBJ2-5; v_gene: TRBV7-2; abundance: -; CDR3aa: ASSLNQGGETQY
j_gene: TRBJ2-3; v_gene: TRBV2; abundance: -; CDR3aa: ASSFGTASGRGTDTQY
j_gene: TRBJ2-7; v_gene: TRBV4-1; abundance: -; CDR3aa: ASSNPGTGSYEQY
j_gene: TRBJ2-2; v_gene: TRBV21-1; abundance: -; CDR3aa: ASSKEASGLVTGELF
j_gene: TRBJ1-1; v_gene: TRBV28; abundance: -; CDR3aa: ASSAPGTGGGEAF
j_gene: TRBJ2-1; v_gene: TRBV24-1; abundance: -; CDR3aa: ATSDLLAGGYNEQF
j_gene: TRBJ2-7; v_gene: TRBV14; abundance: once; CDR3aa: ASSQGHNLRRGGSYYEQY
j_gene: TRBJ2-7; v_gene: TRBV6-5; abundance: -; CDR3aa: ASSIRTGMNEQY
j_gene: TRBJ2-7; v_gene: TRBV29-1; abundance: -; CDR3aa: SAGTGGYLSYEQY
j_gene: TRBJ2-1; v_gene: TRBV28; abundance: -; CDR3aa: ASVGLNPYNEQF
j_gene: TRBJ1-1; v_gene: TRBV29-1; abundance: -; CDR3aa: SVVRQGLDTEAF
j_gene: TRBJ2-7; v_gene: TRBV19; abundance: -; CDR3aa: ASSKGRGPVDEQY
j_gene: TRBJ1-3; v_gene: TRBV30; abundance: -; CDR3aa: AWRGGVNFRSGNTIY
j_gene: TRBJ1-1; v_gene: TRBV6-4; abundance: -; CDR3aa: ASRTSSGTVNTEAF
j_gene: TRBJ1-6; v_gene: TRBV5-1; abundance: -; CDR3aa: ASSLGGGGNSPLH
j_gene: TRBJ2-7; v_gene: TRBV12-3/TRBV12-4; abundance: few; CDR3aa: ASSEQGKQY
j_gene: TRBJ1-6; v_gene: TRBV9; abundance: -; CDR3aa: ASSVGRGYNSPLH
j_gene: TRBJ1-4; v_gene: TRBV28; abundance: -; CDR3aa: ASSLVSPPNEKLF
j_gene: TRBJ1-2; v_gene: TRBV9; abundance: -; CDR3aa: ASSAGTGTFDGYT
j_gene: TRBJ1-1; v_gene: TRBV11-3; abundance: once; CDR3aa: ASSRGGSAF
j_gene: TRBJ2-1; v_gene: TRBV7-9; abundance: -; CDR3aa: ASSTDRGFGNEQF
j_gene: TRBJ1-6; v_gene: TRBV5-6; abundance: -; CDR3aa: ASSLRDSNSPLH
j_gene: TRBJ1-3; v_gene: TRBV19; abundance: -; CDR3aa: ASIQGGAGSGNTIY
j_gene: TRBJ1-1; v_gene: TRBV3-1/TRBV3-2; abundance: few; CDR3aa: ASSHPAGVAAF
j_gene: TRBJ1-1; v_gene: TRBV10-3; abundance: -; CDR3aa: AISEWGGTEAF
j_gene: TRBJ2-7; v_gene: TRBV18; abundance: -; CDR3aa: ASSPTSGGVSYEQY